The TCR beta chain described here comes from a study of STAT5B mutations in CD4+ large granular lymphocyte leukemia. Points from the study as a whole: No patients shared main leukemic clonotypes, though less than 30% appeared at low frequency elsewhere.

TCRdb keeps only in-frame clones here, not all; method: immunoSEQ multiplex PCR. Among about 33,000 clones listed, 81% were seen once. As to this clone: As yet, its antigen is unknown.

The CDR3 runs to 14 residues. J is TRBJ2-7 and V is TRBV21-1; the D segment call TRBD1 is taken from the table without a DNA check. TRBV21-1 is given as a pseudogene. Sequences were obtained from CD4+ T cells from blood buffy coats. This sequence originates from a human donor in good health. Here the CDR3 reads CASSVDRSSYEQYF. For the CDR3, the DNA is TGTGCCAGCAGCGTGGACAGGAGCTCCTACGAGCAGTACTTC.